This TCR beta chain came from a study of response to subunit inactivated influenza vaccine. Whole-study results and caveats: Authors proposed each seasonal influenza vaccination draws in few new T cells.

A few counts support this clonotype. Its antigen is not known. TCRdb recomputed calls from the RT-PCR reads with MiXCR, one row per CDR3 protein. The data hold about 800,000 distinct CDR3 sequences, with 21% observed a single time. Germline lookup yields CDR1 DFQATT and CDR2 SNEGSKA (reference sequence). The V segment lost 5 bases and the J segment 5 bases; nucleotides outside the gene matches: 3. The CDR3 sequence is 12 residues long. The clonotype was recovered from a man aged 50 to 59 who received an inactivated influenza vaccine. Sequences were derived from PBMCs from blood, sampled 4 to 6 days after vaccination. The rearrangement joins TRBV20-1 to TRBJ2-5; 9 positions match TRBD1. CDR3 protein: CSAYRGLETQYF. In DNA, the CDR3 is TGCAGTGCTTACAGGGGGCTCGAGACCCAGTACTTC.